The rows below give T cell receptor beta chains drawn from one sample of a study of PD-L1 blockade in urothelial cancer. Measured with immunoSEQ multiplex PCR; TCRdb has only the in-frame clones, and not every one. The profile shows 120,000 or so clones, roughly 86% of them singletons. The input for sequencing was PBMCs, taken around atezolizumab (anti-PD-L1) treatment. The receptor source for this set is a man aged 50 to 59 with urothelial cancer. CDR3s include the opening cysteine and the closing phenylalanine or tryptophan. The D gene is left open where the match is weak. Rows give clone size only sometimes, using once, few, many, or a class for an expanded clone.

D gene,V gene,clone size,J gene,CDR3 DNA,CDR3 protein
-,TRBV6-5,-,TRBJ1-2,TGTGCCAGCAGTTCGAACTATGGCTACACCTTC,CASSSNYGYTF
-,TRBV21-1,-,TRBJ2-5,TGTGCCAGCAGCAAAGATAGAAGGACTAGCGGGCAAGAGACCCAGTACTTC,CASSKDRRTSGQETQYF
-,TRBV7-2,-,TRBJ1-6,TGTGCCAGCAGCCCGCAGGGGTCGGCCCTCCACTTT,CASSPQGSALHF
-,TRBV7-9,-,TRBJ2-7,TGTGCCGTACTAGCCGGGGATGAGCAGTACTTC,CAVLAGDEQYF
-,TRBV29-1,-,TRBJ1-1,TGCAGCGCTACCGGGCACACACGGGATTACGTCACTGAAGCTTTCTTT,CSATGHTRDYVTEAFF
TRBD1,TRBV2,-,TRBJ1-2,TGTGCCAGCAGTGAAACTAGGACAGGGGGATATGGCTACACCTTC,CASSETRTGGYGYTF
TRBD2,TRBV11-2,-,TRBJ2-3,TGTGCCAGCCAATTGGGACTAGCGGGAGTGAATACGCAGTATTTT,CASQLGLAGVNTQYF
TRBD1,TRBV9,once,TRBJ2-7,TGTGCCAGCGGGTTAGGACAGGGGGCTTACGAGCAGTACTTC,CASGLGQGAYEQYF
-,TRBV5-1,-,TRBJ2-7,TGCGCCAGCAGGGGACACGGGACGCTAGGGGAGCAGTACTTC,CASRGHGTLGEQYF
-,TRBV27,few,TRBJ2-7,TGTGCCAGCAGTTTATCCGGGAGTGGGATCGGCGAGCAGTACTTC,CASSLSGSGIGEQYF
-,TRBV28,-,TRBJ2-6,TGTGCCAGCAGCCTTGCCTACAGCTCTGGGGCCAACGTCCTGACTTTC,CASSLAYSSGANVLTF
-,TRBV7-9,-,TRBJ2-7,TGTGCCAGCAGCCCGGTTTACTACGAGCAGTACTTC,CASSPVYYEQYF
TRBD1,TRBV5-6,-,TRBJ1-2,TGTGCCAGCAGCTTGGCAAGACAGGGGAATGGCTACACCTTC,CASSLARQGNGYTF
TRBD1,TRBV6-6,-,TRBJ2-7,TGTGCCAGCAGTATGGGGACAGGGGATCGAGAGCAGTACTTC,CASSMGTGDREQYF
-,TRBV6-1,-,TRBJ1-1,TGTGCCAGCAGGCCAACACGTTTAAACACTGAAGCTTTCTTT,CASRPTRLNTEAFF
-,TRBV2,-,TRBJ2-3,TGTGCCAGCACCTCCGGGGTTGCGGCTAGGGCTAGCACAGATACGCAGTATTTT,CASTSGVAARASTDTQYF
TRBD2,TRBV2,-,TRBJ2-3,TGTGCCAGCAGTGAATTCGGGAGGACGGGGTCCCGGGATACGCAGTATTTT,CASSEFGRTGSRDTQYF
TRBD2,TRBV11-2,-,TRBJ2-7,TGTGCCAGCAGCCCCGGACTAGCGGGAGCCTACGAGCAGTACTTC,CASSPGLAGAYEQYF
TRBD1,TRBV6-5,once,TRBJ2-5,TGTGCCAGCAGTACCGGGACAGGGAGGGGAGAGACCCAGTACTTC,CASSTGTGRGETQYF
-,TRBV10-3,-,TRBJ2-1,TGTGCCATCAGTGACCTAGCCGGACTCTCCTACAATGAGCAGTTCTTC,CAISDLAGLSYNEQFF
-,TRBV6-1,-,TRBJ2-5,TGTGCCAGCAGGCCGACAGGCCAGAAGACCCAGTACTTC,CASRPTGQKTQYF
TRBD1,TRBV2,-,TRBJ1-6,TGTGCCAGCAGAGGGACAGGGGGCCGTTCACCCCTCCACTTT,CASRGTGGRSPLHF
TRBD1,TRBV5-1,-,TRBJ2-7,TGCGCCAGCAGCAGGGGACAGGGGGACGAGCAGTACTTC,CASSRGQGDEQYF
TRBD1,TRBV6-5,-,TRBJ1-4,TGTGCCAGCGCGGCAGGGGGCTACCGTGCTGAAAAACTGTTTTTT,CASAAGGYRAEKLFF
-,TRBV2,once,TRBJ2-1,TGTGCCAGCGGGAAGACTACAGGGGGGGTACAGTTCTTC,CASGKTTGGVQFF
-,TRBV19,-,TRBJ2-5,TGTGCCAGTAGTCAGACTATTTCCAAGACCCAGTACTTC,CASSQTISKTQYF
-,TRBV5-5,once,TRBJ1-5,TGTGCCAGCAGCCACGGGGGGGGCGAAAATCAGCCCCAGCATTTT,CASSHGGGENQPQHF
-,TRBV5-1,-,TRBJ2-6,TGCGCCAGCAGCCAGGGATCTGGGGCCAACGTCCTGACTTTC,CASSQGSGANVLTF
-,TRBV7-7,-,TRBJ2-7,TGTGCTAGCAGCTTAAGCAGCGGTTCCTACGAGCAGTACTTC,CASSLSSGSYEQYF
TRBD1,TRBV2,few,TRBJ1-4,TGTGCCAGCAGTGTTGGAGGGGGCGGTGAAAAACTGTTTTTT,CASSVGGGGEKLFF
-,TRBV6-5,-,TRBJ1-1,TGTGCCAGCAGTAAGGACGGGGTGAACACTGAAGCTTTCTTT,CASSKDGVNTEAFF
-,TRBV9,-,TRBJ2-5,TGTGCCAGCAGCTTGAGGGGGCAAGAGACCCAGTACTTC,CASSLRGQETQYF
TRBD2,TRBV7-2,-,TRBJ2-2,TGTGCCAGCAGCTTAGGCGGGAGCGGGGCCACCGGGGAGCTGTTTTTT,CASSLGGSGATGELFF